Shown below are 14 T cell receptor beta chains from a single sample sequenced in a study of cytomegalovirus exposure and HLA in healthy donors (TCRdb year 2017). Receptors were amplified or captured by the immunoSEQ multiplex PCR assay. For the multiplex PCR, a mixture combining 60 forward primers for TCR Vbeta segments and 13 reverse primers for TCR Jbeta segments was used. The source is immuneACCESS, and TCRdb retained only in-frame sequences with V and J called. Part of the clones is not carried over; for the studies checked, unresolved V genes explain less than half of this, and the remainder is unexplained. In this sample the table shows 120,000 to 150,000 clones, roughly 90% of which occur a single time. Clones ranked in the top ten supply roughly 0.5% of the sample. Material: PBMCs. These TCRs come from a woman aged 35 to 49 in good health and CMV-seronegative.

The chain joins TRBV12-1 to TRBJ1-2; the D call of TRBD1 is as the table states it, not checked on the DNA. TRBV12-1 is assigned pseudogene status. This CDR3 comprises 13 residues. CDR3 residues: CASSTGTGDGYTF. CDR3 nucleotides: TGTGCCAGCAGCACCGGGACAGGGGACGGCTACACCTTC.

The chain couples TRBV4-2 to TRBJ2-3; TRBD2 is a possible D gene (6 bases). Germline CDR1 reads LGHNA; CDR2 reads YNFKEQ. The CDR3 spans 20 residues. Between the trimmed V and J ends, which lost 3 bases and 1 base, there was a span of 26 bases. CDR3 nucleotides: TGTGCCAGCAGCCAGGCCCGAAACCGGGAAGGTACGGGGGGCACAGATACGCAGTATTTT. This codes for CASSQARNREGTGGTDTQYF.

The CDR3 reads CASSPTSGKTSETQYF. The DNA of the CDR3 is TGTGCCAGCAGCCCAACTAGCGGGAAAACCTCCGAGACCCAGTACTTC. The genes are TRBV11-2 and TRBJ2-5; 10 nucleotides align to TRBD2. Per the germline V gene, CDR1 is SGHAT and CDR2 is FQNNGV. V shed 5 bases and J 5 bases; nucleotides not matched to a gene: 11. The CDR3 sequence is 16 residues long.

There are a few counts of this clone. The CDR3 DNA follows: TGCGCCAGCAGCTTTAGCAGCGGGAATAGCTACGAGCAGTACTTC. Its translation is CASSFSSGNSYEQYF. The chain combines TRBV5-1 with TRBJ2-7; TRBD2 agrees at 7 bases. V lost 2 bases, J lost 3 bases, and 8 bases stayed unmatched. The CDR3 extends over 15 amino acids. Germline CDR1 is SGHRS and CDR2 is YFSETQ. The full variable domain, rest sourced from reference TRBV5-1 and TRBJ2-7, is KAGVTQTPRYLIKTRGQQVTLSCSPISGHRSVSWYQQTPGQGLQFLFEYFSETQRNKGNFPGRFSGRQFSNSRSEMNVSTLELGDSALYLCASSFSSGNSYEQYFGPGTRLTVT.

The V and J genes are TRBV5-1 and TRBJ2-5; 7 nucleotides agree with TRBD1. Germline V gene lookup returns CDR1 SGHRS and CDR2 YFSETQ. The V segment lost 4 bases and the J segment 3 bases; nucleotides outside the gene matches: 6. The CDR3 runs 14 residues. The chain's CDR3 is CASSMDTGEETQYF. CDR3 nucleotides: TGCGCCAGCAGCATGGATACAGGGGAAGAGACCCAGTACTTC.

The chain links TRBV28 to TRBJ1-4; no definite D call. This CDR3 contains 14 residues. Germline CDR1 MDHEN, CDR2 SYDVKM. Trimming took 2 bases from V and 8 from J, leaving 12 bases between them. As DNA, the CDR3 is TGTGCCAGCAGTTTAAGTAAGAGGCGCGAAAAACTGTTTTTT. It translates to CASSLSKRREKLFF.

The rearrangement links TRBV7-2 to TRBJ2-7, with 10 bases identical to TRBD2. Germline values: CDR1 SGHTA, CDR2 FQGNSA. V lost 4 bases to trimming and J lost 4 bases; unmatched junction nucleotides: 10. There are 16 residues in the CDR3. In DNA, the CDR3 is TGTGCCAGCAGCTCTGGGCCCTGGACTAGCGGTTACGAGCAGTACTTC. Amino acids: CASSSGPWTSGYEQYF.

This clone has more than one count but fewer than ten. This rearrangement joins TRBV7-3 to TRBJ2-5; 8 bases are shared with TRBD2. Per the germline V gene, CDR1 is SGHTA and CDR2 is FQGTGA. Trimming at V came to 6 bases and at J to 5 bases, leaving 8 bases not matched to a gene. This CDR3 comprises 14 residues. For the CDR3, the DNA is TGTGCCAGCAGTCCTGGACTAGCTGGGGAGACCCAGTACTTC. Translation: CASSPGLAGETQYF.

V gene TRBV28 combines with J gene TRBJ2-7; the match to TRBD2 covers 7 bases. CDR1 MDHEN and CDR2 SYDVKM come from the germline V gene. This CDR3 has 14 amino acids. The V gene end was trimmed by 6 bases and the J gene end by 7 bases; junction bases not matched to a gene: 12. CDR3: CASSGVGGVVEQYF. CDR3 nucleotides: TGTGCCAGCAGCGGGGTTGGGGGGGTCGTTGAGCAGTACTTC.

The chain employs TRBV5-1 and TRBJ2-1; D perhaps matches TRBD2 (6 bases). Trimming removed 4 bases from V and 3 bases from J, with 8 bases in between. The CDR3 spans 13 residues. Germline CDR1 SGHRS, CDR2 YFSETQ. The CDR3: CASSEDYYNEQFF. CDR3 in DNA: TGCGCCAGCAGCGAGGACTACTACAATGAGCAGTTCTTC.

In this sample, this clone turned up once. V and J are TRBV5-1 and TRBJ2-3; TRBD1 might be the D (6 bases). Germline CDR1 is SGHRS and CDR2 is YFSETQ. The CDR3 length is 13 residues. The V end was cut by 3 bases, the J end by 3 bases, with 8 bases between. In nucleotides, the CDR3 is TGCGCCAGCAGCTCCGGGACAACAGATACGCAGTATTTT. This encodes CASSSGTTDTQYF.

The chain has TRBV7-9 and TRBJ2-1, with 8 bases aligning to TRBD2. Trimming cost V 4 bases and J 9 bases; bases outside gene matches: 11. The CDR3 totals 15 residues. Per the germline V gene, CDR1 is SEHNR and CDR2 is FQNEAQ (reference sequence). This CDR3 is CASSSGGTPGREQFF. CDR3 DNA sequence: TGTGCCAGCAGCTCGGGGGGGACCCCCGGTCGTGAGCAGTTCTTC.

This chain uses TRBV7-2 with TRBJ1-1; TRBD1 is a possible D gene (6 bases). Between the trimmed V and J ends, which lost 1 base and 13 bases, there was a span of 19 bases. Germline CDR1 reads SGHTA; CDR2 reads FQGNSA. This CDR3 is 14 amino acids long. DNA of the CDR3: TGTGCCAGCAGCTTAGACGGTGGGGGCTCGTTAGGTTTCTTT. As protein: CASSLDGGGSLGFF.

The V call is TRBV27, the J call TRBJ1-2; 9 positions match TRBD1. The germline V gene encodes CDR1 MNHEY and CDR2 SMNVEV (reference sequence). This CDR3 is built from 15 residues. The ends lost 7 bases at V and 8 bases at J; junction bases unmatched: 14. CDR3 DNA: TGTGCCAGCATGCAACAGGGGGCGGAAGTAGGGGGCTACACCTTC. It specifies CASMQQGAEVGGYTF.